One sample yielded the 9 T cell receptor beta chains listed below, sequenced in a study of vaccination and CD4 T cells after COVID-19. For these receptors, no antigen is known. Described treatment: approximately 9-day PBMC culture with coronavirus spike peptide pools or control peptides (ViraFEST assay). An Oncomine TCR Beta short-read assay was used to sequence the DNA from cultured CD4+ T cells. TCRdb independently ran MiXCR on the PCR reads; one entry per CDR3 protein. Of more than 15,000 distinct CDR3 sequences listed, 50% to 60% are singletons. Sequencing used CD4+ T cells from blood, cultured in vitro. Receptor source: a human donor who had recovered from COVID-19.

The chain recombines TRBV7-2 with TRBJ2-3; no reliable D call. The V gene lost 2 bases and the J gene lost 5 bases, with 5 bases spanning the gap. The CDR3 covers 12 residues. The germline gives CDR1 SGHTA, CDR2 FQGNSA. As DNA, the CDR3 is TGTGCCAGCAGCTTAATCATAGATACGCAGTATTTT. It specifies CASSLIIDTQYF.

This clonotype is a singleton in its sample. The chain combines TRBV5-1 with TRBJ2-3; 7 bases agree with TRBD1. Per germline, CDR1 SGHRS and CDR2 YFSETQ. The CDR3 totals 16 residues. V was pared by 2 bases and J by 0 bases, with 6 bases of the junction left unmatched. CDR3: CASSLGTASSTDTQYF. DNA of the CDR3: TGCGCCAGCAGCTTAGGGACAGCCTCCAGCACAGATACGCAGTATTTT.

The chain employs TRBV11-2 and TRBJ1-3; weak D call: TRBD1 (5 bases). CDR1 is SGHAT, CDR2 FQNNGV, per germline. V lost 2 bases and J lost 1, with 15 bases in between. The CDR3 runs 17 residues. The CDR3 region is CASSLYPRGSSGNTIYF. The CDR3 DNA is TGTGCCAGCAGCTTATACCCTCGGGGCTCATCTGGAAACACCATATATTTT.

The rearrangement joins TRBV6-1 to TRBJ2-1; TRBD1 matches 7 bases. Germline V gene sequence: CDR1 MNHNS, CDR2 SASEGT. V was pared by 6 bases and J by 4 bases, with 15 bases of the junction left unmatched. The CDR3 is 17 residues long. CDR3 in amino acids: CASRPTDRGLVYNEQFF. The CDR3 DNA is TGTGCCAGCAGGCCTACGGATAGGGGGCTCGTTTACAATGAGCAGTTCTTC.

There are a few counts of this clonotype. The chain employs TRBV7-8 and TRBJ1-3, with D unclear. V was shortened by 2 bases and J by 1 base, with 9 bases between the two germline ends. The CDR3 extends over 15 amino acids. Germline assignment: CDR1 SGHVS and CDR2 FQNEAQ. The CDR3 protein is CASSLREGSGNTIYF. The CDR3 bases are TGTGCCAGCAGCTTAAGGGAGGGTTCTGGAAACACCATATATTTT.

This rearrangement joins TRBV11-2 to TRBJ2-7; 7 bases are shared with TRBD1. Looked up from germline, CDR1 is SGHAT and CDR2 is FQNNGV. CDR3 length: 13 amino acids. With V trimmed by 5 bases and J by 5 bases, 6 bases remained unmatched. The CDR3: CASSVGQVNEQYF. Here the CDR3 DNA reads TGTGCCAGCAGCGTAGGACAGGTGAACGAGCAGTACTTC.

V is TRBV12-3 or TRBV12-4 and J is TRBJ2-7; D unresolved. V was trimmed by 2 bases and J by 6 bases, leaving 5 bases between them. CDR3 length equals 11 residues. CDR3 DNA sequence: TGTGCCAGCAGTTTAATAGGCGAGCAGTACTTC. Protein sequence: CASSLIGEQYF.

The DNA of the CDR3 is TGTGCCAGCAGTTTGACTAGCGGGAGACTAGATACGCAGTATTTT. This gives the protein CASSLTSGRLDTQYF. The J gene is TRBJ2-3, the V gene TRBV12-3 or TRBV12-4; 12 bases match TRBD2. Trimming took 3 bases from V and 5 from J; bases not matched to a gene: 3. There are 15 residues in the CDR3.

This rearrangement joins TRBV20-1 to TRBJ2-1; perhaps TRBD1 as D (6 bases). Germline CDR1 is DFQATT and CDR2 is SNEGSKA (reference sequence). This CDR3 has 14 residues. V lost 7 bases to trimming and J lost 5 bases, with 18 bases between them. CDR3 DNA sequence: TGCAGTGTCCCAGGACGAGGGGGTCACAATGAGCAGTTCTTC. Amino acid sequence: CSVPGRGGHNEQFF.